The next 18 T cell receptor beta chains were all read from a single sample in a study of CD8+ T cells in alopecia areata. As to treatment: oral pan-JAK inhibitor, 5-10 mg twice daily. After isolation, RNA underwent reverse transcription to generate cDNA as the sequencing template. Clones were sequenced by immunoSEQ multiplex PCR, and TCRdb holds only the in-frame ones, with some missing. Counted here are about 74,000 clones, 25% to 35% occurring once; the ten biggest clones make up about 15%. The sequences come from CD8+ T cells sorted from blood, collected at week 4, from a patient treated with tofacitinib. The receptors come from a human donor with alopecia areata.

The chain joins TRBV4-1 to TRBJ2-1; TRBD1 aligns across 11 bases. Germline CDR1 and CDR2: MGHRA and YSYEKL. This CDR3 contains 15 residues. J was trimmed by 6 bases and V by 0 bases; bases with no gene match: 1. CDR3 in DNA: TGCGCCAGCAGCCAAGAGGGACAGGGGGTCAATGAGCAGTTCTTC. Translated: CASSQEGQGVNEQFF.

V usage is TRBV6-4 and J usage is TRBJ2-1, with a weak D call TRBD1 (5 bases). This CDR3 has 14 residues. Trimming left V 6 bases short and J 5 bases short, with 14 bases between. Germline CDR1 MRHNA, CDR2 SNTAGT. The CDR3 DNA sequence: TGTGCCAGCAGGCCAGTGGGGCGGAACAATGAGCAGTTCTTC. This sequence encodes CASRPVGRNNEQFF.

CDR3 sequence (DNA): TGTGCCAGCACTGGCGACAATCAGCCCCAGCATTTT. It encodes CASTGDNQPQHF. This chain links TRBV28 with TRBJ1-5; D gene ambiguous. The CDR3 runs to 12 residues. V shed 7 bases and J shed 3 bases, with 7 bases lying between them. Germline values: CDR1 MDHEN, CDR2 SYDVKM.

The chain combines TRBV20-1 with TRBJ1-5; possibly TRBD1 for D (6 bases). CDR3 size: 11 residues. Looked up from germline, CDR1 is DFQATT and CDR2 is SNEGSKA (reference sequence). The V end was cut by 3 bases, the J end by 7 bases, with 7 bases between. CDR3 DNA: TGCAGTGCTAGGGACAGCCAGCCCCAGCATTTT. Encoded protein: CSARDSQPQHF.

The CDR3 DNA sequence: TGCAGCGTGCCCGGGCCGGGTGGCTACACCTTC. This sequence encodes CSVPGPGGYTF. The chain recombines TRBV29-1 with TRBJ1-2; no definite D call. Germline V lookup: CDR1 SQVTM, CDR2 ANQGSEA. The CDR3 has 11 amino acids. Trimming removed 6 bases from V and 7 bases from J, with 12 bases in between.

This clone was observed a few times. The V call is TRBV9, the J call TRBJ2-5; D is unresolved. The end of the DNA is better explained by TRBJ2-7, so the J call may be wrong. Germline V CDR1 and CDR2: SGDLS, YYNGEE. The CDR3 has 13 residues. This chain's CDR3 is CASSSSYSYEQYF. The CDR3, as DNA: TGTGCCAGCAGCTCCAGTTACAGCTACGAGCAGTACTTC.

This clone was seen more than once but under ten times. The chain carries TRBV7-9 and TRBJ2-7, with 8 positions matching TRBD1. The CDR3 extends over 13 amino acids. Trimming cost V 5 bases and J 4 bases; bases outside gene matches: 4. Germline assignment: CDR1 SEHNR and CDR2 FQNEAQ (reference sequence). The CDR3 sequence is CASSARDRYEQYF. The CDR3 coding sequence is TGTGCCAGCAGCGCCCGGGACAGGTACGAGCAGTACTTC.

V and J are TRBV23-1 and TRBJ2-3; TRBD1 agrees at 9 bases. TRBV23-1 is an ORF, and what it does is uncertain. The length of the CDR3 is 17 residues. V was pared by 4 bases and J by 2 bases, with 10 bases of the junction left unmatched. CDR3 sequence: CASSPRDRESPTDTQYF. CDR3 DNA sequence: TGCGCCAGCAGTCCCCGGGACAGGGAATCCCCCACAGATACGCAGTATTTT.

The chain joins TRBV19 to TRBJ2-1; weak D call: TRBD1 (5 bases). This CDR3 has 15 residues. Per the germline V gene, CDR1 is LNHDA and CDR2 is SQIVND (reference sequence). The V end was cut by 0 bases, the J end by 8 bases, with 14 bases between. CDR3 sequence: CASSIDPESRDEQFF. The CDR3, as DNA: TGTGCCAGTAGTATAGATCCCGAATCCAGGGATGAGCAGTTCTTC.

This chain connects TRBV25-1 to TRBJ1-5; unclear D gene. Germline CDR1 MGHDK, CDR2 SYGVNS. V dropped 5 bases and J dropped 2 bases, with 10 bases sitting between them. There are 14 residues in the CDR3. CDR3 loop: CASSSGRGNQPQHF. CDR3 nucleotides: TGTGCCAGCAGTTCTGGAAGGGGCAATCAGCCCCAGCATTTT.

There are a few counts of this clone. The chain links TRBV30 to TRBJ2-7; D is unresolved. Per the germline V gene, CDR1 is GTSNPN and CDR2 is SVGIG (reference sequence). The germline V and J ends were trimmed by 4 bases and 2 bases, with 6 bases remaining between them. This CDR3 contains 11 residues. The CDR3 reads CAWTNTYEQYF. The CDR3 DNA sequence: TGTGCCTGGACTAACACCTACGAGCAGTACTTC. The full variable domain, with the rest looked up from reference TRBV30 and TRBJ2-7, is SQTIHQWPATLVQPVGSPLSLECTVEGTSNPNLYWYRQAAGRGLQLLFYSVGIGQISSEVPQNLSASRPQDRQFILSSKKLLLSDSGFYLCAWTNTYEQYFGPGTRLTVT.

The chain carries TRBV29-1 and TRBJ2-5, with D possibly being TRBD1 or TRBD2 (5 bases each). The germline V and J ends were trimmed by 3 bases and 4 bases, with 9 bases remaining between them. Germline V gives CDR1 SQVTM, CDR2 ANQGSEA. This CDR3 is built from 12 residues. CDR3 coding DNA: TGCAGCGTTGAGGAAGGGACAGAGACCCAGTACTTC. It yields the protein CSVEEGTETQYF.

This clone was seen ten or more times. The V call is TRBV18, the J call TRBJ2-2; no firm D call. Germline V gene sequence: CDR1 KGHSH, CDR2 LQKENI. The V and J ends lost 2 bases and 2 bases respectively, with 12 bases between them. The CDR3 runs to 16 residues. The CDR3 DNA sequence: TGTGCCAGCTCACCAATCGGACGCCAAAACACCGGGGAGCTGTTTTTT. Residues: CASSPIGRQNTGELFF.

V and J are TRBV25-1 and TRBJ2-6; D is perhaps TRBD1 (5 bases). The germline V and J ends were trimmed by 6 bases and 4 bases, with 13 bases remaining between them. The CDR3 runs to 15 residues. The V gene's germline CDR1 is MGHDK and CDR2 SYGVNS. CDR3 nucleotide sequence: TGTGCCAGCAGCCTCAGGGTCTCCGGGGCCAACGTCCTGACTTTC. Protein: CASSLRVSGANVLTF. The variable domain in full, with the rest retrieved from reference TRBV25-1 and TRBJ2-6, is EADIYQTPRYLVIGTGKKITLECSQTMGHDKMYWYQQDPGMELHLIHYSYGVNSTEKGDLSSESTVSRIRTEHFPLTLESARPSHTSQYLCASSLRVSGANVLTFGAGSRLTVL.

V is TRBV2 and J is TRBJ1-2; 7 bases are shared with TRBD1. This CDR3 has 12 residues. CDR1 is SNHLY, CDR2 FYNNEI, per germline. J was trimmed by 5 bases and V by 7 bases; bases with no gene match: 4. The CDR3 protein is CASIGTAYGYTF. CDR3 in DNA: TGTGCCAGCATAGGGACAGCGTATGGCTACACCTTC.

This clone was found a few times. The V and J genes are TRBV10-3 and TRBJ2-1, with 8 bases identical to TRBD1. The CDR3 sequence is 13 residues long. Germline V gene sequence: CDR1 ENHRY, CDR2 SYGVKD. V lost 7 bases to trimming and J lost 9 bases; unmatched junction nucleotides: 8. This chain's CDR3 is CAITFDRGGEQFF. The CDR3 DNA reads TGTGCCATCACCTTCGACAGGGGCGGTGAGCAGTTCTTC.

The J gene is TRBJ2-1, the V gene TRBV9, with 9 bases lining up with TRBD2. The V gene's germline CDR1 is SGDLS and CDR2 YYNGEE. This CDR3 contains 16 residues. The J segment lost 3 bases and the V segment lost 1 base, leaving 5 bases of the junction unmatched. As DNA, the CDR3 is TGTGCCAGCAGCGTAACTAGCGGGTTGCACTACAATGAGCAGTTCTTC. Residues: CASSVTSGLHYNEQFF. Supplemented by reference TRBV9 and TRBJ2-1, the full variable domain reads DSGVTQTPKHLITATGQRVTLRCSPRSGDLSVYWYQQSLDQGLQFLIQYYNGEERAKGNILERFSAQQFPDLHSELNLSSLELGDSALYFCASSVTSGLHYNEQFFGPGTRLTVL.

J is TRBJ2-2 and V is TRBV15, with a weak D call TRBD1 (6 bases). The CDR3 extends over 15 amino acids. V gave up 0 bases and J gave up 4 bases, with 9 bases separating them. CDR1 and CDR2 from the germline V gene are LNHNV and YYDKDF (reference sequence). CDR3 amino acids: CATSRETGLTGELFF. The CDR3 DNA follows: TGTGCCACCAGCAGAGAAACAGGGCTCACCGGGGAGCTGTTTTTT. The entire variable domain, with the rest obtained from reference TRBV15 and TRBJ2-2, is as follows: DAMVIQNPRYQVTQFGKPVTLSCSQTLNHNVMYWYQQKSSQAPKLLFHYYDKDFNNEADTPDNFQSRRPNTSFCFLDIRSPGLGDTAMYLCATSRETGLTGELFFGEGSRLTVL.